The 16 T cell receptor beta chains below were found in one sample sequenced in a study of cytomegalovirus exposure and HLA in healthy donors. With 60 Vbeta and 13 Jbeta primers, the PCR was carried out. Libraries were prepared by immunoSEQ multiplex PCR; TCRdb keeps only in-frame clonotypes and omits some of them. The sample has some 130,000 clones; 80% are singletons. Source material: PBMCs. The receptors stem from a man aged 25 to 40 in good health and CMV-seronegative.

The gene calls are TRBV4-1 and TRBJ1-2; D is unclear. This CDR3 is 15 amino acids long. Trimming left V 2 bases short and J 6 bases short, with 16 bases between. The germline CDR1 and CDR2 sequences are MGHRA and YSYEKL. The chain's CDR3 is CASSQIAQDFNGYTF. The CDR3 DNA reads TGCGCCAGCAGCCAAATTGCCCAGGACTTCAATGGCTACACCTTC.

This clone was counted a few times. This sequence joins TRBV20-1 and TRBJ1-1; D gene ambiguous. The CDR3 loop spans 11 amino acids. Trimming took 7 bases from V and 7 from J, leaving 13 bases between them. Germline V gives CDR1 DFQATT, CDR2 SNEGSKA (reference sequence). In nucleotides, the CDR3 is TGCAGTGGAAATCGAGCCTATGAAGCTTTCTTT. Protein: CSGNRAYEAFF.

The V gene is TRBV28, the J gene TRBJ2-2; 8 bases map to TRBD2. The CDR3 spans 17 residues. Trimming cost V 3 bases and J 7 bases; bases outside gene matches: 13. CDR1 MDHEN and CDR2 SYDVKM come from the germline V gene. The CDR3 region has the DNA TGTGCCAGCAGTTTGGACCCTTTGGCGGGAGGAGGCGGGGAGCTGTTTTTT. Its protein product is CASSLDPLAGGGGELFF.

This clone came up once. The chain links TRBV9 to TRBJ1-3, with 7 bases identical to TRBD1. From germline, CDR1 is SGDLS and CDR2 YYNGEE. The CDR3 contains 15 residues. V trimming: 4 bases; J trimming: 2 bases; junction bases outside the gene matches: 6. CDR3 residues: CASSPATGTGNTIYF. CDR3 coding DNA: TGTGCCAGCAGCCCAGCGACAGGGACTGGAAACACCATATATTTT.

V usage is TRBV7-9 and J usage is TRBJ1-5; D uncertain. The CDR3 spans 13 residues. Looked up from germline, CDR1 is SEHNR and CDR2 is FQNEAQ (reference sequence). The V and J ends lost 3 bases and 4 bases respectively, with 7 bases between them. This CDR3 is CASSFTENQPQHF. The CDR3 DNA follows: TGTGCCAGCAGCTTCACAGAAAATCAGCCCCAGCATTTT.

The chain links TRBV5-1 to TRBJ2-1, with 10 nucleotides matching TRBD2. The CDR3 is 17 residues long. J gave up 1 base and V 1 base, and 5 bases lay outside the gene matches. Germline V gene sequence: CDR1 SGHRS, CDR2 YFSETQ. CDR3 residues: CASSLPSGSGSYNEQFF. The CDR3 bases are TGCGCCAGCAGCTTGCCTAGCGGGAGTGGGTCCTACAATGAGCAGTTCTTC.

This chain connects TRBV4-1 to TRBJ2-7; 8 bases are shared with TRBD1. V was pared by 1 base and J by 0 bases, with 5 bases of the junction left unmatched. This CDR3 has 16 residues. The V gene's germline CDR1 is MGHRA and CDR2 YSYEKL. Here the CDR3 reads CASSQVNRGNSYEQYF. CDR3 coding DNA: TGCGCCAGCAGCCAAGTAAACAGGGGGAACTCCTACGAGCAGTACTTC.

The rearrangement links TRBV27 to TRBJ2-1, with D tentatively TRBD1 (6 bases). The CDR3 runs 12 residues. The V end lost 6 bases, the J end lost 6 bases, and 9 bases lay between the germline ends. CDR1 is MNHEY, CDR2 SMNVEV, per germline (reference sequence). CDR3 DNA: TGTGCCAGCAGCCGACAGGCCAATGAGCAGTTCTTC. Residues: CASSRQANEQFF.

The chain employs TRBV7-6 and TRBJ1-2, with D perhaps matching TRBD1 (6 bases). CDR1 and CDR2 from the germline V gene are SGHVS and FNYEAQ. Trimming pared 5 bases from V and 2 bases from J, leaving 12 bases between. CDR3 length: 14 residues. Here the CDR3 reads CASSATDSNYGYTF. CDR3 coding DNA: TGTGCCAGCAGCGCTACGGACAGCAACTATGGCTACACCTTC.

This chain uses TRBV30 with TRBJ1-1, with D possibly TRBD1 on 5 matching bases. This CDR3 region has 13 residues. Germline CDR1 GTSNPN, CDR2 SVGIG (reference sequence). V dropped 0 bases and J dropped 3 bases, with 8 bases sitting between them. CDR3 DNA: TGTGCCTGGAGTGTAACGGGGGACACTGAAGCTTTCTTT. The encoded protein is CAWSVTGDTEAFF.

The chain joins TRBV6-6 to TRBJ1-4; D remains unclear. This CDR3 contains 11 residues. The V and J ends lost 5 bases and 8 bases respectively, with 6 bases between them. Per the germline V gene, CDR1 is MNHNY and CDR2 is SVGAGI (reference sequence). The CDR3 protein is CASSAAEKLFF. CDR3 coding DNA: TGTGCCAGCAGTGCCGCGGAAAAACTGTTTTTT.

This chain connects TRBV9 to TRBJ2-3, with D hard to call. V shed 0 bases and J shed 2 bases, with 16 bases lying between them. CDR3 length: 17 residues. The germline CDR1 and CDR2 sequences are SGDLS and YYNGEE. As DNA, the CDR3 is TGTGCCAGCAGCGTAGATCAGGCAAACGCCCTCACAGATACGCAGTATTTT. The encoded protein is CASSVDQANALTDTQYF.

CDR3 DNA sequence: TGTGCCAGCAGCGTAGCGGACAGGAGACCCACAGATACGCAGTATTTT. Protein: CASSVADRRPTDTQYF. The chain links TRBV9 to TRBJ2-3; 7 bases agree with TRBD1. There are 16 residues in the CDR3. With 0 bases clipped from V and 2 bases from J, the junction kept 6 bases outside the gene matches. Germline lookup yields CDR1 SGDLS and CDR2 YYNGEE. Drawing the rest from reference TRBV9 and TRBJ2-3, the complete variable domain is DSGVTQTPKHLITATGQRVTLRCSPRSGDLSVYWYQQSLDQGLQFLIQYYNGEERAKGNILERFSAQQFPDLHSELNLSSLELGDSALYFCASSVADRRPTDTQYFGPGTRLTVL.

The V and J genes are TRBV4-3 and TRBJ2-7; the match to TRBD2 covers 13 bases. There are 16 residues in the CDR3. The junction had 5 bases not matched to a gene; V was cut back by 3 bases and J by 3 bases. Germline CDR1 is LGHNA and CDR2 is YSLEER. CDR3 DNA sequence: TGCGCCAGCAGCCAGACTAGCGGGAGGTCCGGCTACGAGCAGTACTTC. Translated: CASSQTSGRSGYEQYF.

V usage is TRBV27 and J usage is TRBJ2-7, with TRBD2 matching over 9 bases. The CDR3 extends over 15 amino acids. CDR1 and CDR2 (germline): MNHEY, SMNVEV (reference sequence). Germline trimming cut 2 bases from V and 6 bases from J; bases unmatched to any gene: 8. In nucleotides, the CDR3 is TGTGCCAGCAGTTTAGATTCTAGCGGGAATCTCGAGCAGTACTTC. Protein sequence: CASSLDSSGNLEQYF.

The chain uses TRBV18 and TRBJ2-7, with D possibly being TRBD1 (6 bases). Trimming stripped 8 bases from V and 4 bases from J, with 12 bases between. Germline V gives CDR1 KGHSH, CDR2 LQKENI. The CDR3 length is 12 residues. The CDR3 coding sequence is TGTGCCAGCGCCCAAGACAGGTACGAGCAGTACTTC. It translates to CASAQDRYEQYF.